A selection of T cell receptor beta chains follows, all from one sample in a study of cytomegalovirus exposure and HLA in healthy donors. The table came from immunoSEQ multiplex PCR; TCRdb's copy has only in-frame clones and leaves some out. The sample shows fewer than 150,000 clones, around 75% of them seen only once. The specimen sequenced was PBMCs. These TCRs come from a man aged 25-45 years in good health and CMV-seronegative. Each CDR3 is given with its conserved first and last residue. A D gene is named only where the DNA matches it firmly. Clone sizes are given selectively: once, few, many, or a class where the clone is expanded.

CDR3: CASSFPRAGINIQYF
DNA: TGCGCCAGCAGCTTTCCCCGGGCGGGTATAAACATTCAGTACTTC
J: TRBJ2-4
D: .
size: few
length: 15
V: TRBV4-1

CDR3: CASRDTGGYGYTF
DNA: TGTGCCAGCAGGGATACAGGGGGTTATGGCTACACCTTC
J: TRBJ1-2
D: TRBD1
size: .
length: 13
V: TRBV6-1

CDR3: CASSLGEPGVGYEQYF
DNA: TGCGCCAGCAGCTTGGGGGAACCCGGGGTAGGGTACGAGCAGTACTTC
J: TRBJ2-7
D: .
size: .
length: 16
V: TRBV5-1

CDR3: CAWSKGLGAYEQYF
DNA: TGTGCCTGGAGCAAAGGACTGGGAGCCTACGAGCAGTACTTC
J: TRBJ2-7
D: .
size: .
length: 14
V: TRBV30

CDR3: CASSVATEVSVDTQYF
DNA: TGTGCCAGCAGCGTAGCTACGGAGGTTTCGGTAGATACGCAGTATTTT
J: TRBJ2-3
D: .
size: .
length: 16
V: TRBV9

CDR3: CACRDRGVGPQHF
DNA: TGTGCCTGCCGGGACAGGGGTGTAGGGCCCCAGCATTTT
J: TRBJ1-5
D: TRBD1
size: .
length: 13
V: TRBV30

CDR3: CASSPWRESGNEQFF
DNA: TGTGCCAGCAGCCCGTGGCGGGAGTCGGGCAATGAGCAGTTCTTC
J: TRBJ2-1
D: TRBD2
size: once
length: 15
V: TRBV7-8

CDR3: CASSPGGGGSLSARGQYF
DNA: TGTGCCAGCAGCCCCGGGGGGGGAGGATCCCTTTCTGCGCGGGGGCAGTATTTT
J: TRBJ2-3
D: TRBD2
size: .
length: 18
V: TRBV7-2

CDR3: CASSPFSQIQPQHF
DNA: TGTGCCAGCAGTCCCTTTTCGCAGATTCAGCCCCAGCATTTT
J: TRBJ1-5
D: .
size: once
length: 14
V: TRBV28

CDR3: CASGDGRGTEQYF
DNA: TGTGCCAGTGGGGATGGCAGGGGGACTGAGCAGTACTTC
J: TRBJ2-7
D: .
size: .
length: 13
V: TRBV19

CDR3: CASSLLRGLEDEQYF
DNA: TGTGCCAGCAGTTTACTCCGGGGACTAGAGGACGAGCAGTACTTC
J: TRBJ2-7
D: TRBD2
size: .
length: 15
V: TRBV27

CDR3: CASSDNSLTGELFF
DNA: TGTGCCAGCAGTGACAATAGCCTGACCGGGGAGCTGTTTTTT
J: TRBJ2-2
D: .
size: .
length: 14
V: TRBV6-4

CDR3: CASSGQGTGELFF
DNA: TGTGCCAGCAGTGGACAGGGCACCGGGGAGCTGTTTTTT
J: TRBJ2-2
D: TRBD1
size: .
length: 13
V: TRBV25-1

CDR3: CASSLARGTEYQPQHF
DNA: TGTGCCAGCAGCTTAGCGAGGGGGACAGAATATCAGCCCCAGCATTTT
J: TRBJ1-5
D: TRBD1
size: .
length: 16
V: TRBV7-9

CDR3: CSSSPSGGKLFF
DNA: TGTTCCAGCAGCCCGAGTGGTGGAAAACTGTTTTTT
J: TRBJ1-4
D: .
size: few
length: 12
V: TRBV7-9

CDR3: CASTSTGTDTQYF
DNA: TGTGCCAGTACTTCGACAGGCACAGATACGCAGTATTTT
J: TRBJ2-3
D: .
size: .
length: 13
V: TRBV19

CDR3: CASRINRGPRETQYF
DNA: TGTGCCAGCAGAATAAACAGGGGGCCTCGGGAGACCCAGTACTTC
J: TRBJ2-5
D: TRBD1
size: .
length: 15
V: TRBV6-5

CDR3: CASSGLAGHNEQFF
DNA: TGCGCCAGCAGTGGTCTAGCGGGGCACAATGAGCAGTTCTTC
J: TRBJ2-1
D: TRBD2
size: .
length: 14
V: TRBV5-1

CDR3: CASSYGGGNVYGYTF
DNA: TGCGCCAGCAGCTACGGGGGTGGGAACGTCTATGGCTACACCTTC
J: TRBJ1-2
D: .
size: once
length: 15
V: TRBV5-1

CDR3: CASSSSGLEGEQFF
DNA: TGTGCTAGCAGCTCGTCGGGACTAGAAGGTGAGCAGTTCTTC
J: TRBJ2-1
D: TRBD2
size: few
length: 14
V: TRBV7-7

CDR3: CASSRLAGEGTYEQYF
DNA: TGTGCCAGCAGTCGACTAGCGGGAGAGGGTACCTACGAGCAGTACTTC
J: TRBJ2-7
D: TRBD2
size: .
length: 16
V: TRBV28

CDR3: CSHTGGSYGYTF
DNA: TGCAGCCACACAGGGGGCAGCTATGGCTACACCTTC
J: TRBJ1-2
D: TRBD1
size: .
length: 12
V: TRBV29-1

CDR3: CASSVVHGDGYTF
DNA: TGTGCCAGCAGCGTAGTCCACGGGGATGGCTACACCTTC
J: TRBJ1-2
D: .
size: .
length: 13
V: TRBV9

CDR3: CASSLFGGAETQYF
DNA: TGTGCCAGCAGTTTATTCGGCGGGGCAGAGACCCAGTACTTC
J: TRBJ2-5
D: .
size: .
length: 14
V: TRBV27

CDR3: CSVEWQKNQPQHF
DNA: TGCAGCGTTGAGTGGCAGAAAAATCAGCCCCAGCATTTT
J: TRBJ1-5
D: .
size: .
length: 13
V: TRBV29-1

CDR3: CASSLLPGGYGYTF
DNA: TGTGCCAGCAGCTTACTGCCAGGTGGCTATGGCTACACCTTC
J: TRBJ1-2
D: .
size: few
length: 14
V: TRBV11-1

CDR3: CASSVTGISGNTIYF
DNA: TGTGCCAGCAGCGTTACAGGGATCTCTGGAAACACCATATATTTT
J: TRBJ1-3
D: .
size: few
length: 15
V: TRBV9

CDR3: CASSQAGGGRGYNEQFF
DNA: TGCGCCAGCAGCCAAGCGGGGGGGGGAAGGGGATACAATGAGCAGTTCTTC
J: TRBJ2-1
D: TRBD2
size: .
length: 17
V: TRBV4-3

CDR3: CSVAGQGVTEAFF
DNA: TGCAGCGTGGCAGGACAGGGGGTAACTGAAGCTTTCTTT
J: TRBJ1-1
D: TRBD1
size: .
length: 13
V: TRBV29-1

CDR3: CASSPQEQDSSYEQYF
DNA: TGTGCCAGCAGCCCACAAGAACAAGACAGCTCCTACGAGCAGTACTTC
J: TRBJ2-7
D: .
size: .
length: 16
V: TRBV4-2

CDR3: CASSFQGIVGYTF
DNA: TGTGCCAGCAGTTTTCAGGGTATTGTTGGCTACACCTTC
J: TRBJ1-2
D: .
size: once
length: 13
V: TRBV28

CDR3: CASSTGQGALEQYF
DNA: TGTGCCAGCAGCACGGGACAGGGGGCCCTCGAGCAGTACTTC
J: TRBJ2-7
D: TRBD1
size: .
length: 14
V: TRBV7-2

CDR3: CASSHGPSGETQYF
DNA: TGTGCCAGCAGTCATGGCCCATCGGGAGAGACCCAGTACTTC
J: TRBJ2-5
D: .
size: .
length: 14
V: TRBV6-5

CDR3: CASSGVSKVTEAFF
DNA: TGTGCCAGCAGTGGAGTTTCGAAGGTCACTGAAGCTTTCTTT
J: TRBJ1-1
D: .
size: .
length: 14
V: TRBV7-2

CDR3: CASSPLGGHEQFF
DNA: TGTGCCAGCAGCCCATTGGGGGGACATGAGCAGTTCTTC
J: TRBJ2-1
D: .
size: .
length: 13
V: TRBV7-6

CDR3: CASSSLTSGSYNEQFF
DNA: TGTGCCAGCAGTTCCCTGACTAGTGGCTCCTACAATGAGCAGTTCTTC
J: TRBJ2-1
D: .
size: .
length: 16
V: TRBV28

CDR3: CASSPPGQGFNEQFF
DNA: TGTGCCAGCTCACCACCGGGACAGGGGTTCAATGAGCAGTTCTTC
J: TRBJ2-1
D: TRBD1
size: .
length: 15
V: TRBV18